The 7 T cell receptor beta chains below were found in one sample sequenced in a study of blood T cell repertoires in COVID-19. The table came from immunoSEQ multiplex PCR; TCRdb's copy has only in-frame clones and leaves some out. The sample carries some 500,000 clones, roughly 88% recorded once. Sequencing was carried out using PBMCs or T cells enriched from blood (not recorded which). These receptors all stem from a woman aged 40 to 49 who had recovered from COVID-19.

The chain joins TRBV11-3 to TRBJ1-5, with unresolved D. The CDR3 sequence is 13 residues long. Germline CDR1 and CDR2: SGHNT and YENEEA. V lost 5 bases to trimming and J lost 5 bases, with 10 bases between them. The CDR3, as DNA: TGTGCCAGCAGCCTCGGTATCGATCAGCCCCAGCATTTT. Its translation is CASSLGIDQPQHF.

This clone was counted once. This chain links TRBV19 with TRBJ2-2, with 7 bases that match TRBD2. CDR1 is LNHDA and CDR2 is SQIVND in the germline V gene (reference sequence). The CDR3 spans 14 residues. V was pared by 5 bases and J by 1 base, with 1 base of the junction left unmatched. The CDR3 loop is CASSASGNTGELFF. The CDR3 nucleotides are TGTGCCAGTAGTGCTAGCGGGAACACCGGGGAGCTGTTTTTT.

In DNA, the CDR3 is TGCGCCAGCAGCGCCGGGGGGGTTTTAGAACGCACAGATACGCAGTATTTT. Translated, it gives CASSAGGVLERTDTQYF. The rearrangement joins TRBV5-1 to TRBJ2-3; 8 bases are shared with TRBD2. The CDR3 is 17 amino acids. Germline loops: CDR1 SGHRS, CDR2 YFSETQ. The trim removed 4 bases at V and 1 base at J, leaving 11 bases unmatched.

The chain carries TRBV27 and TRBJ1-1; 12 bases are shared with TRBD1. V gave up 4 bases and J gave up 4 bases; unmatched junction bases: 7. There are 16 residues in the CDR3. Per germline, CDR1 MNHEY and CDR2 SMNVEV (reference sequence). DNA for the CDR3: TGTGCCAGCAGTTCTCCGGGACAGGGGGCGGGCACTGAAGCTTTCTTT. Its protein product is CASSSPGQGAGTEAFF.

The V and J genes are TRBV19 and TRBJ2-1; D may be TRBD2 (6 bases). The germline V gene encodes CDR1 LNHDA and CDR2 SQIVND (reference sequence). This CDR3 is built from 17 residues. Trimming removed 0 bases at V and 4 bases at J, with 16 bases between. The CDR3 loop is CASSIDFAVAEYNEQFF. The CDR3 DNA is TGTGCCAGTAGTATAGATTTCGCGGTAGCGGAATACAATGAGCAGTTCTTC.

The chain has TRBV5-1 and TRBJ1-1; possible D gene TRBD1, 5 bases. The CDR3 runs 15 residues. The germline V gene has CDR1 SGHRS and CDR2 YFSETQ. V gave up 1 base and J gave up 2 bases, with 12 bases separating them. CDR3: CASSLLPGPNTEAFF. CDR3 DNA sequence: TGCGCCAGCAGCTTGCTCCCAGGGCCAAACACTGAAGCTTTCTTT.

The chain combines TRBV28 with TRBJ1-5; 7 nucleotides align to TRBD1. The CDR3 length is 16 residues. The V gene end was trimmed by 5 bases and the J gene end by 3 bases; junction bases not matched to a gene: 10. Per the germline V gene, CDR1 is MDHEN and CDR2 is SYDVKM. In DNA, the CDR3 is TGTGCCAGCAGTGAAGGGGGCAGGGGATACAATCAGCCCCAGCATTTT. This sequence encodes CASSEGGRGYNQPQHF. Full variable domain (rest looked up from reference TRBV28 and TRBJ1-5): DVKVTQSSRYLVKRTGEKVFLECVQDMDHENMFWYRQDPGLGLRLIYFSYDVKMKEKGDIPEGYSVSREKKERFSLILESASTNQTSMYLCASSEGGRGYNQPQHFGDGTRLSIL.